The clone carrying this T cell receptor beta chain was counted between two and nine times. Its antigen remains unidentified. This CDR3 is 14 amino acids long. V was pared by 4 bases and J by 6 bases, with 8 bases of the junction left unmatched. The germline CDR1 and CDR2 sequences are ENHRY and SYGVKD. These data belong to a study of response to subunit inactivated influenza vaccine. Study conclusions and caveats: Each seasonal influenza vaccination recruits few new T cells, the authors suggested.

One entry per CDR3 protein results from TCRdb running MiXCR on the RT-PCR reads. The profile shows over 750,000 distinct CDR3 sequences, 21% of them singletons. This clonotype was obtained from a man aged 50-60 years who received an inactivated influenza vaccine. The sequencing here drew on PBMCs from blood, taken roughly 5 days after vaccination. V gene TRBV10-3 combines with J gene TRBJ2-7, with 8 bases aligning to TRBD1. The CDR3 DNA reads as TGTGCCATCAGTGGCGGACAGGGAAGGGTCGAGCAGTACTTC. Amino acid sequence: CAISGGQGRVEQYF.